The 10 T cell receptor beta chains listed next were all sequenced from one sample in a study of T cells in Graves' hyperthyroidism and ophthalmopathy. Researchers amplified the TCR beta CDR3 regions from RNA transcripts. RT-PCR in the first round (using the HTBI primer set) targeted the TCR CDR3. TCRdb called the multiplex PCR reads again in MiXCR, with one record for every CDR3 protein. The sample includes fewer than 350,000 distinct CDR3 sequences, approximately 18% seen only once; the top ten take approximately 37%. Sequenced input: blood. Receptor source: a man between 50 and 59 years old with Graves' ophthalmopathy.

The rearrangement joins TRBV7-9 to TRBJ2-1; 10 bases match TRBD2. CDR1 is SEHNR and CDR2 is FQNEAQ in the germline V gene (reference sequence). V gave up 5 bases and J gave up 6 bases; unmatched junction bases: 13. The CDR3 is 17 amino acids. The CDR3 reads CASSPLRGLADSNEQFF. CDR3 sequence (DNA): TGTGCCAGCAGCCCCCTCCGTGGACTAGCGGACTCCAATGAGCAGTTCTTC.

The V gene is TRBV4-1, the J gene TRBJ1-5; TRBD1 is a possible D gene (5 bases). The CDR3 contains 16 residues. Germline CDR1 is MGHRA and CDR2 is YSYEKL. The germline V and J ends were trimmed by 1 base and 6 bases, with 16 bases remaining between them. DNA for the CDR3: TGCGCCAGCAGCCAAGGTGAAAAGGGGAGCGGTCAGCCCCAGCATTTT. It yields the protein CASSQGEKGSGQPQHF.

This clonotype was detected many times. The gene calls are TRBV20-1 and TRBJ2-1; TRBD2 agrees at 16 bases. The CDR3 extends over 16 amino acids. CDR1 is DFQATT and CDR2 is SNEGSKA in the germline V gene (reference sequence). V gave up 3 bases and J gave up 5 bases; unmatched junction bases: 4. CDR3 region: CSASGTSGRANNEQFF. The CDR3 DNA is TGCAGTGCTAGCGGGACTAGCGGGAGGGCCAACAATGAGCAGTTCTTC.

The J gene is TRBJ2-2, the V gene TRBV29-1; D gene ambiguous. Trimming cost V 4 bases and J 6 bases, with 6 bases left between them. The CDR3 is made up of 11 amino acids. In germline, CDR1 is SQVTM, CDR2 ANQGSEA. CDR3 amino acids: CSVGTAGELFF. DNA for the CDR3: TGCAGCGTTGGTACAGCCGGGGAGCTGTTTTTT.

This clonotype was counted a few times. CDR3 residues: CASSRLAGLAGEYEQYF. CDR3 coding DNA: TGTGCCAGCAGTCGCCTGGCGGGACTAGCGGGAGAGTACGAGCAGTACTTC. The chain couples TRBV28 to TRBJ2-7; 14 positions match TRBD2. The ends lost 5 bases at V and 4 bases at J; junction bases unmatched: 10. CDR1 is MDHEN and CDR2 is SYDVKM in the germline V gene. The CDR3 loop spans 17 amino acids.

The table lists this clonotype with many counts. This chain links TRBV6-1 with TRBJ2-7, with D perhaps TRBD1 or TRBD2 (5 bases each). The CDR3 consists of 15 residues. The V end lost 7 bases, the J end lost 0 bases, and 16 bases lay between the germline ends. Germline CDR1 reads MNHNS; CDR2 reads SASEGT. CDR3 bases: TGTGCCAGCACACCCTCGAGGGGTAGCTCCTACGAGCAGTACTTC. As protein: CASTPSRGSSYEQYF.

This clonotype was seen a handful of times. The V gene is TRBV5-4, the J gene TRBJ2-5; D unresolved. The CDR3 sequence is 14 residues long. CDR1 and CDR2 from the germline V gene are SGHNT and YYREEE (reference sequence). Deletions cut 0 bases from V and 5 bases from J, with 11 bases between. This CDR3 reads CASSLDRQRETQYF. Written as DNA, the CDR3 is TGTGCCAGCAGCTTGGATCGGCAGAGGGAGACCCAGTACTTC.

At least ten counts were recorded for this clonotype. The V and J genes are TRBV11-2 and TRBJ2-7, with 11 bases aligning to TRBD1. After removal of 5 bases from V and 5 bases from J, the junction contained 20 bases not matched to a gene. Germline V lookup: CDR1 SGHAT, CDR2 FQNNGV. The CDR3 consists of 19 residues. DNA for the CDR3: TGTGCCAGCAGCCCGGCGGGTGGACAGGGGGCGAGCTTTAGGGACGAGCAGTACTTC. Protein product: CASSPAGGQGASFRDEQYF.

On this clonotype: Relative to the germline gene, one junction end is altered; a read error may explain this. The rearrangement joins TRBV7-7 to TRBJ2-1; D possibly corresponds to TRBD1 (6 bases). Per the germline V gene, CDR1 is SSHAT and CDR2 is FNYEAQ (reference sequence). The CDR3 covers 16 residues. The CDR3 region has the DNA TGTGCTAGCAGCTTAGCAGGGGTTGGTTCCTACAATGAGCAGTTCTTC. Its translation: CASSLAGVGSYNEQFF.

This clonotype was counted at least ten times. V and J are TRBV30 and TRBJ2-1; maybe TRBD2 (5 bases). The CDR3 consists of 13 residues. V lost 2 bases and J 2 bases, leaving 7 bases between the germline ends. Germline V lookup: CDR1 GTSNPN, CDR2 SVGIG (reference sequence). The CDR3 here is CAWSPGAYNEQFF. The CDR3 nucleotides read TGTGCCTGGAGTCCCGGGGCCTACAATGAGCAGTTCTTC.